This T cell receptor (beta chain) comes out of a study of T cells in Graves' hyperthyroidism and ophthalmopathy. The overall study: Any treatment followed the collection of peripheral blood at initial diagnosis. Findings and limits, study-wide: Clonotypes that were expanded in thyroid above 0.001 mostly appeared in blood too. It was a median around 6 months before onset that the model predicted ophthalmopathy.

V was cut by 3 bases and J by 2 bases, with 15 bases left in between. The CDR3 is made up of 16 amino acids. Patients having uncontrolled infection, another autoimmune disease, pregnancy or lactation were not included. It was RNA transcripts that yielded the amplified TCR beta CDR3 regions. The TCR CDR3 first-round RT-PCR relied on the HTBI primer set. TCRdb reprocessed the multiplex PCR reads via MiXCR and lists one record per CDR3 protein. This table holds a few hundred thousand distinct CDR3 sequences, about 15% found once. At least ten counts were recorded for this clonotype. Its specificity is not known.

The rearrangement joins TRBV12-3 or TRBV12-4 to TRBJ2-3; possible D gene TRBD2, 6 bases. The sequence came from a woman aged 40 to 49 with Graves' hyperthyroidism. Sequencing used blood. The CDR3 bases are TGTGCCAGCAGTTTCAAGGGGACTCCTACCACAGATACGCAGTATTTT. Its protein is CASSFKGTPTTDTQYF.